This TCR beta chain was sequenced for a study of blood T cell repertoires in COVID-19. Study context: T cells, B-cell-depleted T cells, or PBMCs supplied cDNA or gDNA.

Those enrolled in Seattle joined during active infection and were followed longitudinally afterward. Germline loops: CDR1 SNHLY, CDR2 FYNNEI. The CDR3 length is 15 residues. V trimming: 8 bases; J trimming: 4 bases; junction bases outside the gene matches: 9. In the original processing: From reference gene primer amplification, estimates of nucleated cell counts were derived. Generated by immunoSEQ multiplex PCR, the TCRdb table keeps only in-frame clones and is missing some. V and J calls plus clone size are reproduced from that table; the DNA served to infer D and trimming. The sample has about 160,000 clones; roughly 80% are singletons.

The sequenced material came from peripheral blood. V gene TRBV2 combines with J gene TRBJ2-2; 8 positions match TRBD2. The receptor comes from a woman aged 40 to 50 with COVID-19, enrolled during active disease. The CDR3 sequence is CASASGSSSTGELFF. The CDR3 DNA sequence: TGTGCCAGCGCGAGCGGGAGTAGCAGCACCGGGGAGCTGTTTTTT.